This is a list of T cell receptor beta chains from one sample in a study of neurological immune-mediated disorders. One entry per CDR3 protein, called by TCRdb with MiXCR from the 5' RACE reads. The sample lists 59,000 or so distinct CDR3 sequences; roughly 13% were seen once. Material: PBMCs. Receptor source: a woman aged 55-69 years with HTLV-1-associated myelopathy (HAM/TSP). Each CDR3 is given with its conserved first and last residue.

len: 19
v_gene: TRBV27
j_gene: TRBJ2-7
CDR3aa: CASSLTGASGRLGMGEQYF

len: 15
v_gene: TRBV12-3/TRBV12-4
j_gene: TRBJ2-2
CDR3aa: CASSLAGGSSGELFF

len: 16
v_gene: TRBV5-1
j_gene: TRBJ1-3
CDR3aa: CASSLINTGNGNTIYF

len: 13
v_gene: TRBV30
j_gene: TRBJ1-2
CDR3aa: CASGTGGQGGYTF

len: 14
v_gene: TRBV20-1
j_gene: TRBJ2-7
CDR3aa: CSAIARDRVYEQYF

len: 13
v_gene: TRBV12-3/TRBV12-4
j_gene: TRBJ1-1
CDR3aa: CASTSIGRTEAFF

len: 13
v_gene: TRBV27
j_gene: TRBJ1-1
CDR3aa: CASSLGGGAEAFF

len: 14
v_gene: TRBV15
j_gene: TRBJ2-5
CDR3aa: CATSKGGVAETQYF

len: 12
v_gene: TRBV29-1
j_gene: TRBJ2-7
CDR3aa: CSVLRGTYEQYF

len: 14
v_gene: TRBV30
j_gene: TRBJ2-1
CDR3aa: CAWRGSGSHNEQFF

len: 15
v_gene: TRBV6-5
j_gene: TRBJ2-1
CDR3aa: CASSWTSGRTHEQFF

len: 14
v_gene: TRBV12-5
j_gene: TRBJ2-7
CDR3aa: CASGLGDRGYEQYF

len: 11
v_gene: TRBV29-1
j_gene: TRBJ2-7
CDR3aa: CSVEVGNEQYF

len: 13
v_gene: TRBV20-1
j_gene: TRBJ2-1
CDR3aa: CSARDGEVNEQFF

len: 12
v_gene: TRBV29-1
j_gene: TRBJ2-7
CDR3aa: CSVALGTYEQYF

len: 11
v_gene: TRBV12-3/TRBV12-4
j_gene: TRBJ2-5
CDR3aa: CASRRRETQYF

len: 13
v_gene: TRBV6-1
j_gene: TRBJ1-1
CDR3aa: CATSHRVNTEAFF

len: 15
v_gene: TRBV7-9
j_gene: TRBJ2-7
CDR3aa: CASSLTGTTYDEQYF

len: 15
v_gene: TRBV28
j_gene: TRBJ1-5
CDR3aa: CASRSYMTDNQPQHF

len: 14
v_gene: TRBV20-1
j_gene: TRBJ2-4
CDR3aa: CSARRGLWSDIQYF

len: 16
v_gene: TRBV11-2
j_gene: TRBJ2-1
CDR3aa: CASSLVAGASYNEQFF

len: 15
v_gene: TRBV2
j_gene: TRBJ2-7
CDR3aa: CASGRDHEPWSEQYF

len: 16
v_gene: TRBV12-3/TRBV12-4
j_gene: TRBJ1-1
CDR3aa: CASSWDEWTEHTEAFF